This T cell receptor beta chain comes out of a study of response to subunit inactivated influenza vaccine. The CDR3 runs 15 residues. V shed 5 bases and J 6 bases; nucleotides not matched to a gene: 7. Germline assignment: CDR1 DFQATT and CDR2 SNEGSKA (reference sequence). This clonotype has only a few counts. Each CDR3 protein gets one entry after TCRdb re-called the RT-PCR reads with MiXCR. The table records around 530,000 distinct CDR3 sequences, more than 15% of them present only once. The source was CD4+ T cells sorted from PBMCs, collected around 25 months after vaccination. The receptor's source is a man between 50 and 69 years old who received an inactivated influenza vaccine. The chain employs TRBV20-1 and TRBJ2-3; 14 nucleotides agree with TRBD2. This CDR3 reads CSAGGTSGSSDTQYF. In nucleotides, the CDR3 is TGCAGTGCTGGGGGGACTAGCGGGAGTTCGGATACGCAGTATTTT.